This TCR beta chain was retrieved from a study of CD8 T cells in ankylosing spondylitis. Many counts were recorded for this clonotype. Antigen: not known. V shed 2 bases and J shed 9 bases, with 11 bases lying between them. The CDR3 sequence is 14 residues long. TCRdb independently ran MiXCR on the 5' RACE reads; one entry per CDR3 protein. The sample yields about 160,000 distinct CDR3 sequences, around 16% seen once. Whole-study findings and limits: In peripheral blood, disease-linked CD8+ clones occurred at relatively low frequencies. A TCR beta motif made of eight highly homologous variants seemed typical of ankylosing spondylitis blood.

The sequenced sample was blood, either unsorted or a sorted T cell fraction (not recorded which). The J gene is TRBJ1-6, the V gene TRBV12-3 or TRBV12-4; D gene ambiguous. The sequence derives from a male donor with ankylosing spondylitis or in good health (not recorded which). The CDR3 DNA reads as TGTGCCAGCAGTTTATCCCCAGGCAGTTCACCCCTCCACTTT. This sequence encodes CASSLSPGSSPLHF.